The 7 T cell receptor beta chains reported below all come from one sample, sequenced in a study of T-cell memory formation after mild COVID-19. MiXCR, applied by TCRdb to the 5' RACE reads, yields one record per CDR3 protein. This table has roughly 450,000 distinct CDR3 sequences, about a sixth appearing once. What was sequenced was PBMCs or a T cell subset sorted from them (not recorded which). The receptor set was obtained from a man aged 18 to 29 who had mild COVID-19 (a few samples of this study predate the infection). Cell type and time point are not known.

This chain uses TRBV7-9 with TRBJ2-4; 7 nucleotides line up with TRBD2. V was clipped by 1 base and J by 8 bases; unmatched bases: 5. CDR1 is SEHNR, CDR2 FQNEAQ, per germline (reference sequence). The CDR3 loop spans 14 amino acids. CDR3 protein: CASSLDWAGDIQYF. CDR3 sequence (DNA): TGTGCCAGCAGCTTAGACTGGGCGGGGGACATTCAGTACTTC.

The chain employs TRBV4-2 and TRBJ2-4, with 12 positions matching TRBD2. There are 18 residues in the CDR3. In germline, CDR1 is LGHNA, CDR2 YNFKEQ. The J segment lost 7 bases and the V segment lost 0 bases, leaving 10 bases of the junction unmatched. Here the CDR3 DNA reads TGTGCCAGCAGCCAAGATCTCGGGACTAGCGGGTTACTTAACATTCAGTACTTC. This gives the protein CASSQDLGTSGLLNIQYF.

The V call is TRBV7-2, the J call TRBJ2-3, with D possibly being TRBD2 (7 bases). V gave up 5 bases and J gave up 2 bases, with 14 bases separating them. The CDR3 sequence is 15 residues long. Germline V gene sequence: CDR1 SGHTA, CDR2 FQGNSA. The CDR3 DNA reads as TGTGCCAGCAGCCGGGGGGCTAGCGTCACAGATACGCAGTATTTT. Protein sequence: CASSRGASVTDTQYF. Full variable domain (remainder filled in from reference TRBV7-2 and TRBJ2-3): GAGVSQSPSNKVTEKGKDVELRCDPISGHTALYWYRQSLGQGLEFLIYFQGNSAPDKSGLPSDRFSAERTGGSVSTLTIQRTQQEDSAVYLCASSRGASVTDTQYFGPGTRLTVL.

This clonotype was counted a single time. The chain recombines TRBV6-5 with TRBJ2-1; TRBD2 aligns across 9 bases. With 6 bases clipped from V and 7 bases from J, the junction kept 10 bases outside the gene matches. From germline, CDR1 is MNHEY and CDR2 SVGAGI. The CDR3 runs 15 residues. The CDR3: CASRIFGTSSNEQFF. CDR3 in DNA: TGTGCCAGCAGAATCTTCGGGACTAGCTCTAATGAGCAGTTCTTC.

This chain joins TRBV5-1 and TRBJ1-1, with D perhaps matching TRBD1 (5 bases). Germline loops: CDR1 SGHRS, CDR2 YFSETQ. V dropped 4 bases and J dropped 1 base, with 14 bases sitting between them. The CDR3 runs to 15 residues. The CDR3 is CASSLGLRRNTEAFF. CDR3 bases: TGCGCCAGCAGCCTGGGACTCAGGCGGAACACTGAAGCTTTCTTT.

This clonotype showed up many times. This chain uses TRBV7-2 with TRBJ2-5; 9 bases line up with TRBD2. The CDR3 extends over 15 amino acids. Germline lookup yields CDR1 SGHTA and CDR2 FQGNSA. Unmatched junction bases numbered 5, after V lost 1 base and J lost 5 bases. CDR3 sequence reads: CASSLGAGGEETQYF. DNA of the CDR3: TGTGCCAGCAGCTTAGGAGCGGGGGGCGAGGAGACCCAGTACTTC.

V gene TRBV5-1 combines with J gene TRBJ2-1; 8 nucleotides align to TRBD1. Per the germline V gene, CDR1 is SGHRS and CDR2 is YFSETQ. Trimming cost V 7 bases and J 2 bases; bases outside gene matches: 2. The CDR3 has 13 amino acids. CDR3 residues: CASQQGAYNEQFF. CDR3 sequence (DNA): TGCGCCAGCCAACAGGGGGCCTACAATGAGCAGTTCTTC.